A single sample gave rise to the 11 T cell receptor beta chains below, sequenced in a study of T cells in localized non-small cell lung cancer. Generated by immunoSEQ multiplex PCR, the TCRdb table keeps only in-frame clones and is missing some. The sample includes tens of thousands of clones, approximately 84% seen only once; the top ten take 1.3%. The specimen comprised peripheral blood, sampled before any cancer treatment. Receptor source: a female donor aged 60 or older with stage I lung adenocarcinoma.

The chain links TRBV6-1 to TRBJ1-2, with TRBD1 matching 7 bases. The V gene's germline CDR1 is MNHNS and CDR2 SASEGT. This CDR3 comprises 14 residues. Trimming at V came to 6 bases and at J to 3 bases, leaving 7 bases not matched to a gene. As DNA, the CDR3 is TGTGCCAGCAGGGGCGGTGGGACAGACTATGGCTACACCTTC. Protein: CASRGGGTDYGYTF.

J is TRBJ2-2 and V is TRBV19; 9 nucleotides align to TRBD1. After removal of 6 bases from V and 5 bases from J, the junction contained 10 bases not matched to a gene. The CDR3 is made up of 16 amino acids. Germline values: CDR1 LNHDA, CDR2 SQIVND (reference sequence). The CDR3 loop is CASSDTGGSETGELFF. As DNA, the CDR3 is TGTGCCAGTAGCGATACAGGGGGCAGCGAGACCGGGGAGCTGTTTTTT.

The chain employs TRBV11-2 and TRBJ1-1; D remains unclear. Trimming removed 5 bases at V and 0 bases at J, with 13 bases between. Germline V gives CDR1 SGHAT, CDR2 FQNNGV. CDR3 size: 15 residues. The CDR3, as DNA: TGTGCCAGCAGCCGTACCGGGGTAGTGAACACTGAAGCTTTCTTT. Protein: CASSRTGVVNTEAFF.

The V call is TRBV9, the J call TRBJ2-5; 9 bases agree with TRBD2. This CDR3 region has 17 residues. Germline V lookup: CDR1 SGDLS, CDR2 YYNGEE. Trimming at V came to 0 bases and at J to 5 bases, leaving 11 bases not matched to a gene. CDR3 residues: CASSVDVAGVWGETQYF. The CDR3 DNA reads TGTGCCAGCAGCGTAGATGTAGCGGGAGTTTGGGGCGAGACCCAGTACTTC.

V and J are TRBV10-1 and TRBJ2-3, with TRBD2 matching over 8 bases. CDR1 and CDR2 (germline): WNHNN, SYGVQD (reference sequence). The CDR3 is made up of 14 amino acids. The trim removed 4 bases at V and 5 bases at J, leaving 5 bases unmatched. CDR3 residues: CASSVSGGQDTQYF. The CDR3 DNA reads TGCGCCAGCAGTGTTTCGGGGGGGCAAGATACGCAGTATTTT.

J is TRBJ1-2 and V is TRBV29-1; a possible D gene is TRBD1 (6 bases). V was cut by 1 base and J by 0 bases, with 15 bases left in between. This CDR3 region has 16 residues. Germline V gene sequence: CDR1 SQVTM, CDR2 ANQGSEA. CDR3 bases: TGCAGCGTTGAAGGGTATACAGGGCTTACTAACTATGGCTACACCTTC. Encoded protein: CSVEGYTGLTNYGYTF.

The chain is built from TRBV19 and TRBJ2-5; TRBD1 aligns across 9 bases. V shed 5 bases, J shed 3 bases, and the junction held 7 bases outside the gene matches. CDR3 size: 15 residues. The germline gives CDR1 LNHDA, CDR2 SQIVND (reference sequence). As DNA, the CDR3 is TGTGCCAGTAGTCCAACCGGGACAGGGAAAGAGACCCAGTACTTC. Protein product: CASSPTGTGKETQYF.

This chain uses TRBV2 with TRBJ2-7; the match to TRBD1 covers 11 bases. Germline V gene lookup returns CDR1 SNHLY and CDR2 FYNNEI. This CDR3 has 14 amino acids. Germline trimming cut 7 bases from V and 2 bases from J; bases unmatched to any gene: 4. Written as DNA, the CDR3 is TGTGCCAGCAAGGGACAGGGGGTTACCTACGAGCAGTACTTC. Amino acids: CASKGQGVTYEQYF.

The CDR3 nucleotides are TGTGCCAGCATAAAGGGGGCTGAAGCTTTCTTT. Translated, it gives CASIKGAEAFF. The chain has TRBV6-5 and TRBJ1-1; TRBD1 might be the D (6 bases). V lost 7 bases, J lost 6 bases, and 9 bases lay in between. The CDR3 is made up of 11 amino acids. From germline, CDR1 is MNHEY and CDR2 SVGAGI.

The V and J genes are TRBV7-2 and TRBJ1-1; TRBD1 might be the D (5 bases). The CDR3 consists of 13 residues. The germline V gene has CDR1 SGHTA and CDR2 FQGNSA. Between the trimmed V and J ends, which lost 4 bases and 5 bases, there was a span of 11 bases. This CDR3 is CASSSVGQTEAFF. CDR3 bases: TGTGCCAGCAGCTCCGTGGGGCAAACTGAAGCTTTCTTT.

This clone was observed a single time. The rearrangement joins TRBV5-1 to TRBJ2-7; 10 nucleotides agree with TRBD1. This CDR3 spans 15 amino acids. Germline trimming cut 4 bases from V and 2 bases from J; bases unmatched to any gene: 6. Germline assignment: CDR1 SGHRS and CDR2 YFSETQ. In DNA, the CDR3 is TGCGCCAGCAGCCAATTTGGGACAGGGGCCTACGAGCAGTACTTC. This gives the protein CASSQFGTGAYEQYF.